The 5 T cell receptor beta chains in this list originate from one sample, sequenced in a study of response to subunit inactivated influenza vaccine. TCRdb re-derived calls from the RT-PCR reads in MiXCR, one entry per CDR3 protein. The data show under 950,000 distinct CDR3 sequences, about 20% seen once. The input for sequencing was PBMCs from blood, taken 5 days after vaccination. These receptors came from a man over 45 who received an inactivated influenza vaccine.

This clonotype was detected only a few times. This chain uses TRBV20-1 with TRBJ2-2; TRBD2 might be the D (6 bases). Germline CDR1 and CDR2: DFQATT and SNEGSKA (reference sequence). Trimming pared 0 bases from V and 4 bases from J, leaving 15 bases between. The CDR3 extends over 16 amino acids. Written as DNA, the CDR3 is TGCAGTGCTAGAGATAACGGGAGAGCAACCACCGGGGAGCTGTTTTTT. It specifies CSARDNGRATTGELFF.

CDR3 loop: CSAPDRGRQFNNEQFF. The CDR3 DNA reads TGCAGTGCTCCCGACAGGGGGAGACAATTTAACAATGAGCAGTTCTTC. The J gene is TRBJ2-1, the V gene TRBV20-1; 9 bases line up with TRBD1. From germline, CDR1 is DFQATT and CDR2 SNEGSKA (reference sequence). CDR3 length equals 16 residues. Trimming at V came to 5 bases and at J to 5 bases, leaving 13 bases not matched to a gene.

The gene calls are TRBV20-1 and TRBJ2-7; 8 nucleotides line up with TRBD1. Per the germline V gene, CDR1 is DFQATT and CDR2 is SNEGSKA (reference sequence). The CDR3 has 14 residues. V shed 4 bases, J shed 2 bases, and the junction held 7 bases outside the gene matches. CDR3 region: CSAMDRVRPYEQYF. The CDR3 DNA is TGCAGTGCTATGGACAGGGTTCGACCCTACGAGCAGTACTTC.

The V and J genes are TRBV18 and TRBJ2-1, with D perhaps assigned TRBD1 or TRBD2 (5 bases each). The CDR3 has 15 residues. Germline CDR1 is KGHSH and CDR2 is LQKENI. V was clipped by 5 bases and J by 8 bases, with 19 bases between them. CDR3: CASSGSPQGMDEQFF. Written as DNA, the CDR3 is TGTGCCAGCTCAGGGAGCCCTCAGGGTATGGATGAGCAGTTCTTC.

On this clonotype: The junction does not match germline at one end; this may be a read error. V usage is TRBV12-3 or TRBV12-4 and J usage is TRBJ2-7; D may be TRBD2 (6 bases). CDR3 length equals 13 residues. The CDR3 sequence is CASSRGTGYGQYF. CDR3 bases: TGTGCCAGCAGTCGCGGGACTGGCTACGGGCAGTACTTC.